Following are 21 T cell receptor beta chains from one sample sequenced in a study of blood T cell repertoires in COVID-19. Sequencing was performed with immunoSEQ multiplex PCR; in TCRdb, only in-frame clones are kept and a portion is missing. The profile shows around 250,000 clones, about 85% of them singletons. The sample taken for sequencing was PBMCs or T cells enriched from blood (not recorded which). Source of these receptors: a woman aged 50 to 60 who had been exposed to COVID-19.

This clone has just one count. CDR3 nucleotides: TGTGCCAGCACCGACGACAGGAGAAACGGCTACACCTTC. Translated: CASTDDRRNGYTF. The chain joins TRBV12-3 or TRBV12-4 to TRBJ1-2; possible D gene TRBD1, 6 bases. This CDR3 is built from 13 residues. V was clipped by 7 bases and J by 8 bases, with 17 bases between them.

The CDR3 reads CASSPVQGSVSPLHF. CDR3 DNA: TGTGCCAGCAGCCCCGTACAGGGATCGGTGTCACCCCTCCACTTT. The rearrangement uses TRBV6-2 or TRBV6-3 and TRBJ1-6; D may be TRBD1 (6 bases). Per the germline V gene, CDR1 is MNHEY and CDR2 is SVGEGT. There are 15 residues in the CDR3. V shed 6 bases and J shed 10 bases, with 19 bases lying between them.

The chain has TRBV19 and TRBJ1-4; D not certain. The CDR3 totals 16 residues. Germline-derived CDR1 and CDR2 are LNHDA and SQIVND (reference sequence). With 3 bases removed from V and 0 bases from J, the gap between germline ends came to 11 bases. The chain's CDR3 is CASSIPTGATNEKLFF. The CDR3 bases are TGTGCCAGTAGTATCCCAACGGGTGCAACTAATGAAAAACTGTTTTTT.

The count of this clone is one. The chain employs TRBV4-2 and TRBJ1-2; TRBD1 aligns across 7 bases. CDR3 size: 16 residues. Germline trimming cut 4 bases from V and 1 base from J; bases unmatched to any gene: 9. Germline V gene sequence: CDR1 LGHNA, CDR2 YNFKEQ. CDR3 amino acids: CASSRQGQESNYGYTF. The CDR3 region has the DNA TGTGCCAGCAGCCGACAAGGACAGGAGAGTAACTATGGCTACACCTTC.

This clone was picked up many times. The chain employs TRBV30 and TRBJ2-7; 10 bases line up with TRBD1. With 5 bases clipped from V and 3 bases from J, the junction kept 7 bases outside the gene matches. CDR3 size: 14 residues. The V gene's germline CDR1 is GTSNPN and CDR2 SVGIG (reference sequence). The CDR3 DNA follows: TGTGCCTGGGCCGGGACAGGGGCCTTCTACGAGCAGTACTTC. As protein: CAWAGTGAFYEQYF.

The gene calls are TRBV29-1 and TRBJ2-7; perhaps TRBD1 as D (5 bases). CDR3 length equals 14 residues. Germline-derived CDR1 and CDR2 are SQVTM and ANQGSEA. Trimming shortened V by 0 bases and J by 1 base, and 10 bases separated the two germline ends. CDR3 sequence (DNA): TGCAGCGTTGAAGAAAGGCAGGGTTCCTACGAGCAGTACTTC. Amino acids: CSVEERQGSYEQYF.

V gene TRBV19 combines with J gene TRBJ1-2, with 10 bases matching TRBD1. The CDR3 loop spans 17 amino acids. With 3 bases clipped from V and 2 bases from J, the junction kept 9 bases outside the gene matches. The germline CDR1 and CDR2 sequences are LNHDA and SQIVND (reference sequence). The CDR3 bases are TGTGCCAGTAGTATCTTCGGCCGGGGACAGGGGAACTATGGCTACACCTTC. Encoded protein: CASSIFGRGQGNYGYTF.

The chain links TRBV12-5 to TRBJ1-2, with no clear D. This CDR3 is 12 amino acids long. Trimming removed 7 bases at V and 8 bases at J, with 14 bases between. Germline V gene lookup returns CDR1 LGHNT and CDR2 FRNRAP. CDR3 sequence (DNA): TGTGCTAGTGCCCTCGAGGGCGGGGGCTACACCTTC. Translation gives CASALEGGGYTF.

The V gene is TRBV6-1, the J gene TRBJ2-7; the D is unclear. CDR1 is MNHNS and CDR2 is SASEGT in the germline V gene. The CDR3 consists of 13 residues. Trimming removed 3 bases at V and 0 bases at J, with 6 bases between. CDR3 protein: CASSEGFSYEQYF. The CDR3, as DNA: TGTGCCAGCAGTGAGGGCTTCTCCTACGAGCAGTACTTC.

The V gene is TRBV9, the J gene TRBJ2-1, with 10 bases identical to TRBD2. V trimming: 5 bases; J trimming: 13 bases; junction bases outside the gene matches: 6. Germline CDR1 SGDLS, CDR2 YYNGEE. There are 12 residues in the CDR3. The DNA of the CDR3 is TGTGCCAGCAGTATTAGCGGGGGGCCCCAGTTCTTC. This codes for CASSISGGPQFF.

The V call is TRBV21-1, the J call TRBJ1-2; TRBD1 is the table's D call and was not checked against the DNA. TRBV21-1 counts as a pseudogene. This CDR3 is 14 amino acids long. CDR3 DNA: TGTGCCAGCAGCAAAGGGGCGACAGGGAACGGCTACACCTTC. Protein: CASSKGATGNGYTF.

This clone has just one count. The V gene is TRBV7-9, the J gene TRBJ2-1, with TRBD1 as a possible D gene (5 bases). Deletions cut 5 bases from V and 3 bases from J, with 14 bases between. Germline lookup yields CDR1 SEHNR and CDR2 FQNEAQ (reference sequence). This CDR3 region has 15 residues. The CDR3 coding sequence is TGTGCCAGCAGCCACTTCAAGGACAACTACAATGAGCAGTTCTTC. Translated, it gives CASSHFKDNYNEQFF.

This clone showed up just a few times. The chain uses TRBV11-2 and TRBJ1-2; D might be TRBD1 (5 bases). The CDR3 contains 13 residues. V lost 7 bases and J 5 bases, leaving 14 bases between the germline ends. CDR1 is SGHAT and CDR2 is FQNNGV in the germline V gene. CDR3 protein: CASKGVRAYGYTF. DNA of the CDR3: TGTGCCAGCAAGGGCGTCAGGGCTTATGGCTACACCTTC.

The chain carries TRBV6-5 and TRBJ2-1, with TRBD1 matching 8 bases. Trimming cost V 8 bases and J 6 bases; bases outside gene matches: 12. Germline CDR1 and CDR2: MNHEY and SVGAGI. There are 15 residues in the CDR3. The CDR3 is CASPPGQGQSNEQFF. CDR3 in DNA: TGTGCCAGCCCCCCTGGACAGGGACAATCCAATGAGCAGTTCTTC.

For this clone: The junction departs from the called germline gene at one end, perhaps through a read error. The chain joins TRBV4-3 to TRBJ2-7, with TRBD1 matching 8 bases. The CDR3 is 16 residues long. Germline V gene lookup returns CDR1 LGHNA and CDR2 YSLEER. This CDR3 is CASSQDTRLFQKGQVF. CDR3 DNA: TGCGCCAGCAGCCAAGACACGAGGCTTTTCCAGAAGGGACAGGTTTTC.

J is TRBJ1-2 and V is TRBV2; D unclear. Deletions cut 2 bases from V and 6 bases from J, with 13 bases between. There are 14 residues in the CDR3. CDR1 SNHLY and CDR2 FYNNEI come from the germline V gene. The CDR3 bases are TGTGCCAGCAGTGAAACCGGGTCTCGGGATGGCTACACCTTC. Protein: CASSETGSRDGYTF.

The chain joins TRBV10-3 to TRBJ2-3; 13 nucleotides match TRBD2. V trimming: 6 bases; J trimming: 4 bases; junction bases outside the gene matches: 7. The CDR3 has 16 amino acids. From germline, CDR1 is ENHRY and CDR2 SYGVKD. The CDR3: CAIRPGLAGDADTQYF. In nucleotides, the CDR3 is TGTGCCATCAGGCCCGGACTAGCGGGGGATGCAGATACGCAGTATTTT.

This chain joins TRBV6-2 or TRBV6-3 and TRBJ2-7; 14 nucleotides agree with TRBD2. Germline V gene sequence: CDR1 MNHEY, CDR2 SVGEGT. Trimming took 5 bases from V and 3 from J; bases not matched to a gene: 6. The CDR3 sequence is 16 residues long. DNA for the CDR3: TGTGCCAGCAGTGGGTCCGGGACTAGCGGGGGCTACGAGCAGTACTTC. Amino acids: CASSGSGTSGGYEQYF.

Only a few counts were recorded for this clone. In DNA form, the CDR3 reads TGTGCCAGCAGCGCGAGAAGCTCCTACAATGAGCAGTTCTTC. It specifies CASSARSSYNEQFF. The chain has TRBV9 and TRBJ2-1; D not certain. The CDR3 totals 14 residues. The germline V gene has CDR1 SGDLS and CDR2 YYNGEE. The V end was cut by 3 bases, the J end by 0 bases, with 7 bases between.

The chain links TRBV7-2 to TRBJ2-2; D perhaps matches TRBD1 (5 bases). Deletions cut 2 bases from V and 4 bases from J, with 11 bases between. The V gene's germline CDR1 is SGHTA and CDR2 FQGNSA. The length of the CDR3 is 15 residues. CDR3 coding DNA: TGTGCCAGCAGCTTATCCTCACAGGCCACCGGGGAGCTGTTTTTT. It translates to CASSLSSQATGELFF.

The chain recombines TRBV4-3 with TRBJ2-5; TRBD2 is a possible D gene (6 bases). Deletions cut 3 bases from V and 4 bases from J, with 9 bases between. This CDR3 spans 13 amino acids. Germline values: CDR1 LGHNA, CDR2 YSLEER. CDR3 DNA sequence: TGCGCCAGCAGCCACCGGGGGACAGAGACCCAGTACTTC. This sequence encodes CASSHRGTETQYF.